This T cell receptor beta chain was captured in a study of post-analysis software for immune sequencing data. Findings and caveats of the study: F-measure co-clustering was strong for batch-matched samples. When patients were compared with controls, 4 or 5 TRBV segments were more frequent, TRBV5-6, TRBV5-1 and TRBV20-1 among them.

V lost 4 bases and J lost 0, with 9 bases in between. The germline V gene has CDR1 SQVTM and CDR2 ANQGSEA. CDR3 length: 13 amino acids. Regarding this clonotype: Its target is unknown.

Every TCR beta cDNA library bore unique molecular identifiers. TCRdb called the PCR reads again in MiXCR, with one record for every CDR3 protein. The sample carries hundreds of thousands of distinct CDR3 sequences, roughly 27% recorded once. The sequenced sample consisted of blood. The source of this sequence is a girl aged 10-17 years with multiple sclerosis. This chain links TRBV29-1 with TRBJ1-1, with TRBD1 as a possible D gene (5 bases). This CDR3 reads CSVVAGLNTEAFF. The CDR3 DNA sequence: TGCAGCGTTGTTGCAGGGCTGAACACTGAAGCTTTCTTT.